Listed here are 10 T cell receptor beta chains from one sample, sequenced in a study of T cell repertoires in aging, cancer and after chemotherapy. Amplification of TCR beta used genomic DNA extracted from peripheral blood. A mixed TRB-A/B primer pool amplified rearranged TRB by multiplex touch-down PCR. TCRdb re-called the multiplex PCR reads through MiXCR, storing one row per CDR3 protein. This repertoire shows a few hundred distinct CDR3 sequences, about 20% found once; its top ten account for 55% to 75%. Specimen: blood. The receptors stem from a human donor with a blood cancer. The donor label of this sample is uncertain.

This clonotype is labeled as large (0.1 to 1%). The chain uses TRBV19 and TRBJ1-3; tentatively, D is TRBD1 (5 bases). CDR1 is LNHDA, CDR2 SQIVND, per germline (reference sequence). The V and J ends lost 7 bases and 4 bases respectively, with 11 bases between them. This CDR3 contains 13 residues. The DNA of the CDR3 is TGTGCCAGTAACCCAGGGACGGGAAACACCATATATTTT. It translates to CASNPGTGNTIYF.

In its sample, this clonotype is medium-sized. V is TRBV18 and J is TRBJ2-7, with 9 bases that match TRBD1. Germline CDR1 and CDR2: KGHSH and LQKENI. This CDR3 has 15 residues. V dropped 3 bases and J dropped 2; count of bases not matched to a gene: 5. The CDR3 is CASSPGQGRTYEQYF. In DNA form, the CDR3 reads TGTGCCAGCTCACCCGGACAGGGGAGAACCTACGAGCAGTACTTC.

The chain is built from TRBV7-2 and TRBJ1-4; 8 bases map to TRBD1. The CDR3 extends over 14 amino acids. Germline-derived CDR1 and CDR2 are SGHTA and FQGNSA. The V and J ends lost 4 bases and 8 bases, in that order; junction bases with no gene match: 6. As DNA, the CDR3 is TGTGCCAGCAGCTACAGGGGGTTCGACGAAAAACTGTTTTTT. Residues: CASSYRGFDEKLFF.

The chain has TRBV6-2 or TRBV6-3 and TRBJ2-5; 12 positions agree with TRBD1. Germline V CDR1 and CDR2: MNHEY, SVGEGT. The length of the CDR3 is 17 residues. V gave up 4 bases and J gave up 4 bases; unmatched junction bases: 10. The CDR3 protein is CASSSGTGGQKGETQYF. The CDR3 DNA follows: TGTGCCAGCAGTTCCGGGACAGGGGGCCAAAAAGGAGAGACCCAGTACTTC.

About this clonotype: An end of the junction differs from the germline gene, which may be a read error. V and J are TRBV28 and TRBJ2-2, with TRBD1 matching 7 bases. Germline lookup yields CDR1 MDHEN and CDR2 SYDVKM. The CDR3 runs 16 residues. CDR3 DNA sequence: TGTGCTAGCAGTTTCCGGGACAGCGCAAACACCGGGCAGCTCTACTTT. Protein: CASSFRDSANTGQLYF.

By proportion, this clonotype is medium-sized. This chain connects TRBV10-3 to TRBJ2-1; 9 bases map to TRBD2. The CDR3 loop spans 15 amino acids. V was pared by 0 bases and J by 5 bases, with 2 bases of the junction left unmatched. Germline CDR1 and CDR2: ENHRY and SYGVKD. The CDR3 bases are TGTGCCATCAGTGAGTCGACTAGCGGCCACAATGAGCAGTTCTTC. Translated, it gives CAISESTSGHNEQFF.

This clonotype was seen more than once but under ten times. The chain joins TRBV25-1 to TRBJ2-1; 9 bases are shared with TRBD2. V gave up 3 bases and J gave up 9 bases; unmatched junction bases: 9. Germline V gene data show CDR1 as MGHDK and CDR2 as SYGVNS. This CDR3 is built from 15 residues. The CDR3 coding sequence is TGTGCCAGCAGTGAGGGTTTAGCGGGAGCGGGTGAGCAGTTCTTC. Translation gives CASSEGLAGAGEQFF.

Judged by abundance, this clonotype is large. The rearrangement joins TRBV18 to TRBJ2-7, with 8 positions matching TRBD2. CDR3 length equals 13 residues. The trim removed 6 bases at V and 5 bases at J, leaving 6 bases unmatched. Germline V gene data show CDR1 as KGHSH and CDR2 as LQKENI. The CDR3 sequence is CASSRTSIHEQYF. As DNA, the CDR3 is TGTGCCAGCTCTCGGACTAGCATACACGAGCAGTACTTC.

This rearrangement joins TRBV6-4 to TRBJ2-1; 11 bases are shared with TRBD2. The trim removed 9 bases at V and 6 bases at J, leaving 4 bases unmatched. Per the germline V gene, CDR1 is MRHNA and CDR2 is SNTAGT. The length of the CDR3 is 13 residues. The CDR3 DNA sequence: TGTGCCAGTACTAGCGGGAGTCTCAATGAGCAGTTCTTC. Translating gives CASTSGSLNEQFF.

This chain uses TRBV6-5 with TRBJ1-1; 9 bases align to TRBD1. V shed 7 bases and J 5 bases; nucleotides not matched to a gene: 11. The germline V gene encodes CDR1 MNHEY and CDR2 SVGAGI. This CDR3 is 15 amino acids long. As DNA, the CDR3 is TGTGCCAGCAAGGACTCGGGACAGGGTCGTACTGAAGCTTTCTTT. Translating it yields CASKDSGQGRTEAFF.